Following are 23 T cell receptor beta chains from one sample sequenced in a study of CD8 T cells in Susac syndrome. An amount of RNA that ranged from roughly 0.5 to 1 ug was reverse transcribed with random hexamers. MiXCR, run by TCRdb on the immunoSEQ multiplex PCR reads, gives a single entry per CDR3 protein. The table shows 150,000 or so distinct CDR3 sequences, with 85% to 95% occurring only once. Material for sequencing was CD4+ T cells from PBMCs. These receptors originate from a human donor with Susac syndrome.

The CDR3: CSVGSSNQPQHF. CDR3 nucleotides: TGCAGCGTTGGTTCTAGCAATCAGCCCCAGCATTTT. The J gene is TRBJ1-5, the V gene TRBV29-1; D not certain. CDR1 and CDR2 (germline): SQVTM, ANQGSEA. The CDR3 has 12 amino acids. With 4 bases removed from V and 0 bases from J, the gap between germline ends came to 4 bases. Drawing the rest from reference TRBV29-1 and TRBJ1-5, the complete variable domain is SAVISQKPSRDICQRGTSLTIQCQVDSQVTMMFWYRQQPGQSLTLIATANQGSEATYESGFVIDKFPISRPNLTFSTLTVSNMSPEDSSIYLCSVGSSNQPQHFGDGTRLSIL.

This chain connects TRBV12-5 to TRBJ1-1; no clear D gene. From germline, CDR1 is LGHNT and CDR2 FRNRAP. The CDR3 totals 11 residues. Trimming took 5 bases from V and 11 from J, leaving 12 bases between them. The CDR3 protein is CASGARTEAFF. The CDR3, as DNA: TGTGCTAGTGGTGCCAGGACGGAGGCTTTCTTT.

A few counts support this clonotype. This chain connects TRBV12-3 or TRBV12-4 to TRBJ2-7; D uncertain. The CDR3 covers 12 residues. V lost 3 bases to trimming and J lost 5 bases, with 8 bases between them. CDR3 sequence (DNA): TGTGCCAGCAGTTTGTACTCTCACGAGCAGTACTTC. Protein product: CASSLYSHEQYF.

The chain is built from TRBV28 and TRBJ1-1, with D possibly being TRBD1 (5 bases). Germline CDR1 and CDR2: MDHEN and SYDVKM. V was clipped by 2 bases and J by 7 bases, with 8 bases between them. The CDR3 extends over 12 amino acids. The CDR3, as DNA: TGTGCCAGCAGTTTAGACAGCATTGAAGCTTTCTTT. This translates into CASSLDSIEAFF.

The gene calls are TRBV12-3 or TRBV12-4 and TRBJ2-1, with D tentatively TRBD2 (5 bases). The CDR3 runs to 14 residues. The V and J ends lost 8 bases and 1 base respectively, with 12 bases between them. The CDR3 sequence: CASLEGRSYNEQFF. The CDR3 DNA is TGTGCCAGCTTAGAGGGCCGATCCTACAATGAGCAGTTCTTC.

This sequence joins TRBV19 and TRBJ1-1, with D perhaps matching TRBD1 (5 bases). The CDR3 sequence is 15 residues long. V shed 3 bases and J shed 1 base, with 12 bases lying between them. Germline V gives CDR1 LNHDA, CDR2 SQIVND (reference sequence). The DNA for the CDR3 is TGTGCCAGTAGTATCCAGTTACAGGAGAACACTGAAGCTTTCTTT. It encodes CASSIQLQENTEAFF.

This rearrangement joins TRBV29-1 to TRBJ1-2; D gene ambiguous. CDR1 and CDR2 (germline): SQVTM, ANQGSEA. V was shortened by 1 base and J by 8 bases, with 8 bases between the two germline ends. This CDR3 region has 11 residues. CDR3 in amino acids: CSVEVPGGYTF. DNA of the CDR3: TGCAGCGTTGAAGTTCCCGGCGGCTACACCTTC.

This sequence joins TRBV10-3 and TRBJ2-5; perhaps D is TRBD1 or TRBD2 (5 bases each). This CDR3 region has 14 residues. Looked up from germline, CDR1 is ENHRY and CDR2 is SYGVKD. The V end was cut by 6 bases, the J end by 2 bases, with 13 bases between. The CDR3 sequence is CAIRGTAIQETQYF. In DNA, the CDR3 is TGTGCCATCAGGGGGACGGCAATTCAAGAGACCCAGTACTTC.

This chain joins TRBV12-3 or TRBV12-4 and TRBJ1-4, with 9 bases matching TRBD1. Trimming at V came to 6 bases and at J to 5 bases, leaving 1 base not matched to a gene. The CDR3 loop spans 13 amino acids. The CDR3 DNA sequence: TGTGCCAGCAGAGGACAGGGGAATGAAAAACTGTTTTTT. Translating it yields CASRGQGNEKLFF.

The CDR3 protein is CASSAGGYNEQFF. For the CDR3, the DNA is TGTGCCAGCAGCGCTGGGGGCTACAATGAGCAGTTCTTC. This rearrangement joins TRBV28 to TRBJ2-1; either TRBD1 or TRBD2 may supply D (5 bases each). This CDR3 contains 13 residues. V was clipped by 6 bases and J by 3 bases, with 9 bases between them. Germline values: CDR1 MDHEN, CDR2 SYDVKM.

The rearrangement uses TRBV7-9 and TRBJ2-5; D is possibly TRBD2 (6 bases). The CDR3 has 13 residues. Per the germline V gene, CDR1 is SEHNR and CDR2 is FQNEAQ (reference sequence). With 5 bases removed from V and 4 bases from J, the gap between germline ends came to 11 bases. This CDR3 is CASSPRGPETQYF. CDR3 nucleotide sequence: TGTGCCAGCAGCCCGCGGGGACCAGAGACCCAGTACTTC.

This clonotype was recorded only once. The rearrangement links TRBV30 to TRBJ1-4; unclear D gene. V was cut by 3 bases and J by 5 bases, with 10 bases left in between. CDR3 size: 13 residues. CDR1 GTSNPN and CDR2 SVGIG come from the germline V gene (reference sequence). The CDR3 region is CAWRRTRNEKLFF. Written as DNA, the CDR3 is TGTGCCTGGAGACGCACGCGGAATGAAAAACTGTTTTTT.

The chain carries TRBV20-1 and TRBJ1-2; D is unclear. Germline CDR1 is DFQATT and CDR2 is SNEGSKA (reference sequence). V gave up 6 bases and J gave up 6 bases, with 11 bases separating them. This CDR3 contains 11 residues. The CDR3 DNA reads TGCAGTGCCATGGACGGAAATGGCTACACCTTC. As protein: CSAMDGNGYTF.

This chain uses TRBV28 with TRBJ1-1, with D perhaps matching TRBD1 (6 bases). This CDR3 region has 15 residues. From germline, CDR1 is MDHEN and CDR2 SYDVKM. The ends were cut back, 3 bases at V and 1 base at J, with 12 bases in the middle. CDR3 nucleotide sequence: TGTGCCAGCAGTTTGGGGGGCGCGGGGAACACTGAAGCTTTCTTT. This encodes CASSLGGAGNTEAFF.

V is TRBV19 and J is TRBJ2-7; D perhaps matches TRBD2 (5 bases). CDR1 and CDR2 (germline): LNHDA, SQIVND (reference sequence). V dropped 6 bases and J dropped 2 bases, with 14 bases sitting between them. The CDR3 is made up of 14 amino acids. The CDR3 DNA reads as TGTGCCAGTAGCGCTAGCCGAGGCACCTACGAGCAGTACTTC. This sequence encodes CASSASRGTYEQYF.

The chain combines TRBV20-1 with TRBJ1-2; no reliable D call. V was clipped by 0 bases and J by 6 bases, with 11 bases between them. This CDR3 spans 13 amino acids. Per germline, CDR1 DFQATT and CDR2 SNEGSKA (reference sequence). The CDR3 DNA follows: TGCAGTGCTAGAGATACCGCTACTAATGGCTACACCTTC. Its protein is CSARDTATNGYTF.

The chain recombines TRBV1 with TRBJ2-5; TRBD2 was called by the table and not checked on the DNA. TRBV1 counts as a pseudogene. The CDR3 extends over 17 amino acids. This CDR3 reads CTSSQDPRGGIQETQYF. In nucleotides, the CDR3 is TGCACCAGCAGCCAAGACCCCCGCGGGGGGATCCAAGAGACCCAGTACTTC.

V is TRBV29-1 and J is TRBJ1-2; D remains ambiguous. The CDR3 totals 11 residues. Germline V gives CDR1 SQVTM, CDR2 ANQGSEA. The V end lost 5 bases, the J end lost 1 base, and 5 bases lay between the germline ends. DNA of the CDR3: TGCAGCGTTCGCAATAACTATGGCTACACCTTC. Residues: CSVRNNYGYTF.

This chain connects TRBV5-1 to TRBJ1-2; 9 bases are a match to TRBD1. The CDR3 runs 14 residues. Germline loops: CDR1 SGHRS, CDR2 YFSETQ. J was trimmed by 6 bases and V by 3 bases; bases with no gene match: 6. CDR3 loop: CASSWPGTGNGYTF. In DNA form, the CDR3 reads TGCGCCAGCAGCTGGCCCGGGACAGGGAATGGCTACACCTTC.

The genes are TRBV20-1 and TRBJ2-4; 10 nucleotides align to TRBD2. J gave up 1 base and V 3 bases, and 9 bases lay outside the gene matches. This CDR3 spans 17 amino acids. The germline CDR1 and CDR2 sequences are DFQATT and SNEGSKA (reference sequence). CDR3 sequence: CSASEAGGISAKNIQYF. The CDR3 DNA sequence: TGCAGTGCTAGCGAAGCGGGGGGGATTTCGGCCAAAAACATTCAGTACTTC.

The chain has TRBV6-4 and TRBJ2-7; no reliable D call. This CDR3 contains 11 residues. From germline, CDR1 is MRHNA and CDR2 SNTAGT. Trimming cost V 2 bases and J 12 bases, with 11 bases left between them. CDR3 sequence reads: CASSDPRPLYF. The CDR3 DNA reads as TGTGCCAGCAGTGACCCGCGGCCTTTGTACTTC.

This clonotype was recorded once. This chain uses TRBV25-1 with TRBJ1-2, with TRBD1 matching 9 bases. CDR3 size: 13 residues. CDR1 is MGHDK, CDR2 SYGVNS, per germline. After removal of 4 bases from V and 7 bases from J, the junction contained 4 bases not matched to a gene. CDR3 protein: CASSGGQGRGYTF. In DNA, the CDR3 is TGTGCCAGCAGTGGAGGACAGGGGCGTGGCTACACCTTC.

This clonotype was recorded once. The chain uses TRBV20-1 and TRBJ2-1; TRBD1 or TRBD2 may be the D gene (5 bases each). This CDR3 has 11 residues. Per the germline V gene, CDR1 is DFQATT and CDR2 is SNEGSKA (reference sequence). V shed 4 bases and J shed 8 bases, with 9 bases lying between them. CDR3 nucleotides: TGCAGTGCTATTCGAGGGGATGAGCAGTTCTTC. Protein sequence: CSAIRGDEQFF.